This T cell receptor (beta chain) was sequenced for a study of blood T cell repertoires in COVID-19. Study background: In each case, the material was cDNA or gDNA derived from T cells, B-cell-depleted T cells, or PBMCs.

V dropped 2 bases and J dropped 3 bases, with 7 bases sitting between them. This CDR3 has 13 amino acids. Germline CDR1 MNHEY, CDR2 SVGEGT. Some clones are missing from TCRdb's copy, which holds only in-frame ones; the method was immunoSEQ multiplex PCR. The sample shows about 150,000 clones, 80% to 90% of them seen only once. The gene calls are TRBV6-2 or TRBV6-3 and TRBJ1-1; D gene unclear. The sample comprised peripheral blood. The clonotype was recovered from a woman in her 40s with acute or convalescent COVID-19. CDR3 amino acids: CASSYRRDTEAFF. The DNA of the CDR3 is TGTGCCAGCAGTTACAGGAGAGACACTGAAGCTTTCTTT.